The 13 T cell receptor beta chains presented below share a single source sample, sequenced in a study of identical twins. Via MiXCR, TCRdb re-called the 5' RACE reads, giving one row per CDR3 protein. Among approximately 700,000 distinct CDR3 sequences, 6.1% were seen once, and the ten largest hold around 2%. Sequenced sample: naive T cells sorted from blood. These TCRs come from a man younger than 35 in good health.

CDR3 nucleotides: TGTGCTAGTGGTTTGGTACCATGGGCCGGGAACTCTGGAAACACCATATATTTT. It is translated as CASGLVPWAGNSGNTIYF. This chain uses TRBV12-5 with TRBJ1-3; unclear D gene. The germline V gene encodes CDR1 LGHNT and CDR2 FRNRAP. This CDR3 spans 18 amino acids. Trimming removed 0 bases from V and 0 bases from J, with 15 bases in between.

This clonotype has ten or more counts. V usage is TRBV6-5 and J usage is TRBJ2-5; no clear D. V lost 4 bases and J lost 7, with 7 bases in between. CDR1 is MNHEY, CDR2 SVGAGI, per germline. The CDR3 length is 11 residues. CDR3 region: CASSWRATQYF. The CDR3 DNA sequence: TGTGCCAGCAGTTGGAGAGCGACCCAGTACTTC.

This clonotype has at least ten counts. The chain combines TRBV12-3 or TRBV12-4 with TRBJ2-3; D is possibly TRBD2 (6 bases). Trimming removed 3 bases at V and 5 bases at J, with 12 bases between. This CDR3 spans 14 amino acids. The CDR3 sequence is CASSLDGSGDTQYF. In DNA form, the CDR3 reads TGTGCCAGCAGTTTGGACGGGAGTGGAGATACGCAGTATTTT.

This clonotype was seen at least ten times. V and J are TRBV6-1 and TRBJ2-2; unclear D gene. CDR1 MNHNS and CDR2 SASEGT come from the germline V gene. CDR3 length: 13 residues. Trimming took off 4 bases at V and 6 bases at J, with 9 bases between the two ends. CDR3 residues: CASSVGRAGELFF. The CDR3 DNA is TGTGCCAGCAGTGTCGGTCGAGCCGGGGAGCTGTTTTTT.

The chain combines TRBV7-8 with TRBJ2-5; TRBD1 aligns across 7 bases. Losses at the gene ends were 5 bases for V and 4 bases for J; bases not matched to a gene: 10. The germline gives CDR1 SGHVS, CDR2 FQNEAQ. The CDR3 sequence is 15 residues long. CDR3 region: CASSETTGFRETQYF. The CDR3 coding sequence is TGTGCCAGCAGCGAAACGACAGGGTTTCGAGAGACCCAGTACTTC.

The chain combines TRBV29-1 with TRBJ2-1, with 16 bases identical to TRBD2. The CDR3 is 17 residues long. Unmatched junction bases numbered 13, after V lost 6 bases and J lost 8 bases. The germline gives CDR1 SQVTM, CDR2 ANQGSEA. This CDR3 reads CSVAGTSGRALSDEQFF. The CDR3 nucleotides are TGCAGCGTGGCCGGGACTAGCGGGAGGGCCCTCTCAGATGAGCAGTTCTTC.

Ten or more counts support this clonotype. The rearrangement links TRBV20-1 to TRBJ2-2; the match to TRBD2 covers 9 bases. Germline loops: CDR1 DFQATT, CDR2 SNEGSKA (reference sequence). J was trimmed by 6 bases and V by 5 bases; bases with no gene match: 7. This CDR3 is 14 amino acids long. The CDR3 sequence: CSAPKAGGSGELFF. CDR3 nucleotide sequence: TGCAGTGCTCCTAAGGCGGGAGGGTCCGGGGAGCTGTTTTTT.

The chain employs TRBV28 and TRBJ2-2; weak D call: TRBD1 (5 bases). The CDR3 extends over 17 amino acids. Per germline, CDR1 MDHEN and CDR2 SYDVKM. V lost 5 bases, J lost 4 bases, and 20 bases lay in between. The CDR3 loop is CASSPRAQPERTGELFF. In DNA form, the CDR3 reads TGTGCCAGCAGTCCCAGGGCCCAGCCGGAGCGCACCGGGGAGCTGTTTTTT.

This clonotype came up a few times. The V gene is TRBV5-6, the J gene TRBJ2-5, with 8 bases identical to TRBD2. The germline gives CDR1 SGHDT, CDR2 YYEEEE. Losses at the gene ends were 2 bases for V and 4 bases for J; bases not matched to a gene: 7. CDR3 length: 15 residues. The CDR3 protein is CASSLKAGVRETQYF. The CDR3 DNA reads TGTGCCAGCAGCTTAAAAGCGGGAGTAAGAGAGACCCAGTACTTC.

This clonotype was counted only a few times. The V and J genes are TRBV10-3 and TRBJ2-5; D is uncertain. V was pared by 2 bases and J by 2 bases, with 15 bases between. The CDR3 runs 16 residues. CDR1 ENHRY and CDR2 SYGVKD come from the germline V gene. The CDR3 sequence: CAISEGRGPFQETQYF. As DNA, the CDR3 is TGTGCCATCAGTGAGGGAAGAGGACCTTTTCAAGAGACCCAGTACTTC.

This clonotype occurred a few times. V is TRBV10-3 and J is TRBJ2-1; no definite D call. The CDR3 spans 14 residues. V was pared by 10 bases and J by 0 bases, with 13 bases between. Looked up from germline, CDR1 is ENHRY and CDR2 is SYGVKD. This chain's CDR3 is CATNTLSSYNEQFF. CDR3 DNA sequence: TGTGCCACCAATACTCTCAGCTCCTACAATGAGCAGTTCTTC.

V usage is TRBV10-3 and J usage is TRBJ1-2, with D possibly being TRBD1 (6 bases). This CDR3 spans 13 amino acids. The V and J ends lost 9 bases and 4 bases respectively, with 15 bases between them. Germline-derived CDR1 and CDR2 are ENHRY and SYGVKD. As DNA, the CDR3 is TGTGCCATGAACAGGGAAAGAGGCTATGGCTACACCTTC. Its protein product is CAMNRERGYGYTF.

This clonotype was recorded many times. The chain employs TRBV9 and TRBJ1-5; D call uncertain. Germline V gives CDR1 SGDLS, CDR2 YYNGEE. CDR3 length equals 15 residues. Trimming pared 1 base from V and 3 bases from J, leaving 11 bases between. The CDR3 DNA follows: TGTGCCAGCAGCGTATTTGGGTCGGACAATCAGCCCCAGCATTTT. It encodes CASSVFGSDNQPQHF. The whole variable domain, remainder taken from reference TRBV9 and TRBJ1-5, is DSGVTQTPKHLITATGQRVTLRCSPRSGDLSVYWYQQSLDQGLQFLIQYYNGEERAKGNILERFSAQQFPDLHSELNLSSLELGDSALYFCASSVFGSDNQPQHFGDGTRLSIL.